The text below deals with one T cell receptor beta chain. This specimen belongs to a study of shared clonotypes between healthy human individuals. Every contributor of samples was a Caucasian grown-up residing in Nashville, Tennessee. The data were produced by immunoSEQ multiplex PCR, yet TCRdb's version contains in-frame clones alone and is incomplete. The table lists 950,000 to 1,100,000 clones, about 80% of them singletons, with 0.6% to 0.75% in the top ten. The germline V gene encodes CDR1 SGHTS and CDR2 YDEGEE. Trimming left V 4 bases short and J 1 base short, with 8 bases between. CDR3 length: 13 residues.

This chain connects TRBV5-8 to TRBJ1-1, with TRBD1 as a possible D gene (6 bases). Material for sequencing was memory CD4+ T cells from PBMCs. Noted subset: CD45RA-negative fraction. This receptor was obtained from a man younger than 35 in good health. Some clones in this sample may be carry-over from other donors' samples. The CDR3 nucleotides are TGTGCCAGCAGCCAAGGGGGGAACACTGAAGCTTTCTTT. It specifies CASSQGGNTEAFF.